This T cell receptor (beta chain) was identified in a study of blood T cell repertoires in COVID-19. Looking at the study overall: Acute-phase and convalescent COVID-19 samples originated in the United States, Italy and Spain.

The V gene's germline CDR1 is SGHRS and CDR2 YFSETQ. Trimming shortened V by 7 bases and J by 8 bases, and 21 bases separated the two germline ends. The CDR3 covers 15 residues. Methods used by the authors: Amplifying reference gene primers gave estimates of nucleated cell counts. This table comes from immunoSEQ multiplex PCR, and its TCRdb copy is limited to in-frame clones, with some not included. V, J and clone size derive from that table, while D and trimming were established from the DNA sequence. The sample shows about 140,000 clones, around 89% of them seen only once. The TCR comes from a woman aged 80 or over with acute or convalescent COVID-19. Sequenced: peripheral blood. This chain uses TRBV5-1 with TRBJ1-4, with D uncertain. Here the CDR3 DNA reads TGCGCCAGCTGGCTGGACTCAAACCGTCCCGAAAAACTGTTTTTT. This sequence encodes CASWLDSNRPEKLFF.